Below are 8 T cell receptor beta chains sequenced from a single sample in a study of glioma-infiltrating T cells after dendritic cell vaccination. Libraries were prepared by immunoSEQ multiplex PCR; TCRdb keeps only in-frame clonotypes and omits some of them. This sample yields under 100,000 clones, of which 85% to 90% are seen a single time; 3% to 3.5% belongs to the top ten. The specimen comprised blood, sampled before dendritic cell vaccination. All receptors derive from a human donor with glioblastoma.

This sequence joins TRBV5-6 and TRBJ1-6; TRBD1 matches at 7 bases. Germline V gene sequence: CDR1 SGHDT, CDR2 YYEEEE. The CDR3 sequence is 14 residues long. V trimming: 5 bases; J trimming: 11 bases; junction bases outside the gene matches: 10. The CDR3 nucleotides read TGTGCCAGCAGTAGACAGGGAGTCCTGCCACCCCTCCACTTT. This codes for CASSRQGVLPPLHF.

The chain has TRBV29-1 and TRBJ2-2; 7 bases agree with TRBD2. There are 14 residues in the CDR3. V was pared by 6 bases and J by 0 bases, with 4 bases of the junction left unmatched. The germline CDR1 and CDR2 sequences are SQVTM and ANQGSEA. CDR3 nucleotides: TGCAGCGTGGGACTATCGGCGAACACCGGGGAGCTGTTTTTT. Translating it yields CSVGLSANTGELFF.

The rearrangement uses TRBV7-9 and TRBJ2-3; D may be TRBD1 (6 bases). The CDR3 loop spans 14 amino acids. Trimming removed 5 bases from V and 2 bases from J, with 11 bases in between. CDR1 and CDR2 (germline): SEHNR, FQNEAQ (reference sequence). CDR3 in DNA: TGTGCCAGCAGCCGCAACAGGGACACAGATACGCAGTATTTT. Translation: CASSRNRDTDTQYF.

The V and J genes are TRBV5-6 and TRBJ1-1; D ambiguous. Looked up from germline, CDR1 is SGHDT and CDR2 is YYEEEE. Trimming stripped 1 base from V and 0 bases from J, with 4 bases between. The CDR3 is 13 amino acids. CDR3 sequence: CASSLSMNTEAFF. CDR3 DNA: TGTGCCAGCAGCTTGTCCATGAACACTGAAGCTTTCTTT.

The chain has TRBV30 and TRBJ2-3, with D perhaps matching TRBD2 (7 bases). Trimming removed 6 bases from V and 1 base from J, with 17 bases in between. CDR1 and CDR2 (germline): GTSNPN, SVGIG (reference sequence). The CDR3 runs 15 residues. The DNA for the CDR3 is TGTGCCTGCCACAAGAGAGGGGGGGGCACAGATACGCAGTATTTT. Translation: CACHKRGGGTDTQYF.

The chain recombines TRBV5-4 with TRBJ2-5; the match to TRBD2 covers 10 bases. TRBJ2-7 explains the end of the DNA better; the J call may be wrong. The CDR3 spans 17 residues. The V gene's germline CDR1 is SGHNT and CDR2 YYREEE (reference sequence). The CDR3 here is CASSLGPSGRQPYEQYF. CDR3 DNA: TGTGCCAGCAGCTTGGGGCCTAGCGGGAGACAACCCTACGAGCAGTACTTC.

This clone has just a few counts. This chain joins TRBV6-1 and TRBJ1-1, with D hard to call. V was trimmed by 5 bases and J by 4 bases, leaving 11 bases between them. The CDR3 is 13 amino acids. The germline gives CDR1 MNHNS, CDR2 SASEGT. This CDR3 is CASSLGGGTEAFF. The CDR3 DNA is TGTGCCAGCAGTCTGGGAGGCGGCACTGAAGCTTTCTTT.

The chain has TRBV2 and TRBJ2-7; a possible D gene is TRBD1 (5 bases). CDR1 is SNHLY, CDR2 FYNNEI, per germline. CDR3 length equals 14 residues. V was clipped by 7 bases and J by 0 bases, with 13 bases between them. CDR3 residues: CASTRQGSSYEQYF. The CDR3 DNA is TGTGCCAGCACCCGTCAGGGAAGCTCCTACGAGCAGTACTTC.